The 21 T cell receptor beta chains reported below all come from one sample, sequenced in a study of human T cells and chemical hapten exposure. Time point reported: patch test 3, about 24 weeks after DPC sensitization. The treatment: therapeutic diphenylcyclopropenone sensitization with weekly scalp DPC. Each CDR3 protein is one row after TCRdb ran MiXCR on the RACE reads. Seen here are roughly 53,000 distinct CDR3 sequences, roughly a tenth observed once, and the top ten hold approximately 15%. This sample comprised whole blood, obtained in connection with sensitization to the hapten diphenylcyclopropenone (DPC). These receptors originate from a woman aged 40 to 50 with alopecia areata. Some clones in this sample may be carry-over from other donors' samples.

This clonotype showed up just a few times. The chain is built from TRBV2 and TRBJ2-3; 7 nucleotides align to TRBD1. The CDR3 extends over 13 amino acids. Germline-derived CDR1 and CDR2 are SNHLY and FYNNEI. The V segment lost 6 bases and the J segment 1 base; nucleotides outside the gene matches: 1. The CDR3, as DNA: TGTGCCAGCAGGGGACAGCGCACAGATACGCAGTATTTT. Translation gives CASRGQRTDTQYF.

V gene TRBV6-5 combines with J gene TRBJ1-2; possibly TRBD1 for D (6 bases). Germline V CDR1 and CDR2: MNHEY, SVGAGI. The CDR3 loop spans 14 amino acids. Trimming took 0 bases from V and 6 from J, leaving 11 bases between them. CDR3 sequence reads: CASSYSGGLDGYTF. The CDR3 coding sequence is TGTGCCAGCAGTTACTCAGGGGGATTGGATGGCTACACCTTC.

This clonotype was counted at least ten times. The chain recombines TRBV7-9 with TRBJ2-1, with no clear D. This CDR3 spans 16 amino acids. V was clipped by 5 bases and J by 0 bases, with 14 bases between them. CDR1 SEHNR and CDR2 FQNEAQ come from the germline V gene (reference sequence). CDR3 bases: TGTGCCAGCAGCCCCTACTCTAAGCTCTCCTACAATGAGCAGTTCTTC. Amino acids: CASSPYSKLSYNEQFF.

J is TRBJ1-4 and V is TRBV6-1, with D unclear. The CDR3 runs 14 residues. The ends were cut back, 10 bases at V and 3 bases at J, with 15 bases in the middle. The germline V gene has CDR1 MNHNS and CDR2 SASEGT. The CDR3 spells CATTASGANEKLFF. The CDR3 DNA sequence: TGTGCCACTACGGCCTCTGGGGCTAATGAAAAACTGTTTTTT.

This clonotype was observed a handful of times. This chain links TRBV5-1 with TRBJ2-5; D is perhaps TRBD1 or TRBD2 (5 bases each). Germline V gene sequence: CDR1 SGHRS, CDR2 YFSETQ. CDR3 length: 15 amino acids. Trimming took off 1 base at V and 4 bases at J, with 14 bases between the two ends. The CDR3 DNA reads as TGCGCCAGCAGCTTGAGATGGGGGAATACAGAGACCCAGTACTTC. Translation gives CASSLRWGNTETQYF. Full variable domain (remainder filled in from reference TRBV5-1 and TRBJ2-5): KAGVTQTPRYLIKTRGQQVTLSCSPISGHRSVSWYQQTPGQGLQFLFEYFSETQRNKGNFPGRFSGRQFSNSRSEMNVSTLELGDSALYLCASSLRWGNTETQYFGPGTRLLVL.

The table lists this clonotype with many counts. CDR3 sequence reads: CASSPAGTAAYEQYF. In nucleotides, the CDR3 is TGTGCCAGCAGCCCAGCCGGGACAGCTGCCTACGAGCAGTACTTC. The chain couples TRBV7-6 to TRBJ2-7, with TRBD1 matching over 7 bases. Germline CDR1 and CDR2: SGHVS and FNYEAQ. This CDR3 is 15 amino acids long. Trimming took 5 bases from V and 2 from J; bases not matched to a gene: 9. The variable domain in full, with the rest retrieved from reference TRBV7-6 and TRBJ2-7, is GAGVSQSPRYKVTKRGQDVALRCDPISGHVSLYWYRQALGQGPEFLTYFNYEAQQDKSGLPNDRFSAERPEGSISTLTIQRTEQRDSAMYRCASSPAGTAAYEQYFGPGTRLTVT.

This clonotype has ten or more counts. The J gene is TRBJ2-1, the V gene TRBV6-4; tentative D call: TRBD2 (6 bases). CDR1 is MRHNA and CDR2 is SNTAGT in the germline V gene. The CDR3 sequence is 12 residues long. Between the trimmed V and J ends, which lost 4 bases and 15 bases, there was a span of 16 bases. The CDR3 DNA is TGTGCCAGCAGTGCCCCCTTGGCGGGGCTGTTCTTC. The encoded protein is CASSAPLAGLFF.

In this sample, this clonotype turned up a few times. In DNA form, the CDR3 reads TGTGCCAGTACCCTAACATCCGGGACAGGGGGTTGGCAGCCCCAGCATTTT. Residues: CASTLTSGTGGWQPQHF. The rearrangement uses TRBV19 and TRBJ1-5, with 11 bases identical to TRBD1. Germline trimming cut 7 bases from V and 7 bases from J; bases unmatched to any gene: 15. The CDR3 is made up of 17 amino acids. Germline values: CDR1 LNHDA, CDR2 SQIVND (reference sequence).

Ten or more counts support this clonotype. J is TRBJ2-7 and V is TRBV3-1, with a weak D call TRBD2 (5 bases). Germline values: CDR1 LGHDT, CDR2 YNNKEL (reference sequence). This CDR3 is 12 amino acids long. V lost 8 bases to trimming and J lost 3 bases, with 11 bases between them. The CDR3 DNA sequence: TGTGCCAGCGAGGGCCATGACTACGAGCAGTACTTC. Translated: CASEGHDYEQYF.

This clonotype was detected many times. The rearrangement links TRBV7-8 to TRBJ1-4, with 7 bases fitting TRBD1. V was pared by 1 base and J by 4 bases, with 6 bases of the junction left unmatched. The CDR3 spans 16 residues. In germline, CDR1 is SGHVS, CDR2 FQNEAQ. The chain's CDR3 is CASSLEGTAYNEKLFF. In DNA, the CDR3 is TGTGCCAGCAGCTTAGAAGGGACAGCCTATAATGAAAAACTGTTTTTT.

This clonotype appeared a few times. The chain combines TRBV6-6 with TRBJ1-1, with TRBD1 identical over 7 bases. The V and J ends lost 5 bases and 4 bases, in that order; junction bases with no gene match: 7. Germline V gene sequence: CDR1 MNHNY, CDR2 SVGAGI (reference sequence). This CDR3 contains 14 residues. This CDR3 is CASSRQGRSTEAFF. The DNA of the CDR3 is TGTGCCAGCAGTAGACAGGGCAGGAGCACTGAAGCTTTCTTT.

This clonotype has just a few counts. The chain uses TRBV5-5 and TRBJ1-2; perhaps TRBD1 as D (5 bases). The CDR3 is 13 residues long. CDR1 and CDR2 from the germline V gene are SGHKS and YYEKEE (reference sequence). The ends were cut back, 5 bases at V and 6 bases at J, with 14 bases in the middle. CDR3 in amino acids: CASRGTRQNGYTF. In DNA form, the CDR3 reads TGTGCCAGCAGGGGGACCCGTCAAAATGGCTACACCTTC.

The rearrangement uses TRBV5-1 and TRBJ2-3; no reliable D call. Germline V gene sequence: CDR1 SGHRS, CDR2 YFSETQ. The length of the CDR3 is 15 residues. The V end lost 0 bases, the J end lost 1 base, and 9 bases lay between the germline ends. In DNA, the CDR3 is TGCGCCAGCAGCTTGGACGGACGGGGCACAGATACGCAGTATTTT. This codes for CASSLDGRGTDTQYF.

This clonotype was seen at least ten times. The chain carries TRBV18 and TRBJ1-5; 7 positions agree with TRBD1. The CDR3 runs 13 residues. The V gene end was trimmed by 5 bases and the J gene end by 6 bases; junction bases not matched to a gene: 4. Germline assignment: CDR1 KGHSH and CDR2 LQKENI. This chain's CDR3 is CASSMTGLQPQHF. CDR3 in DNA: TGTGCCAGCTCAATGACAGGGCTTCAGCCCCAGCATTTT.

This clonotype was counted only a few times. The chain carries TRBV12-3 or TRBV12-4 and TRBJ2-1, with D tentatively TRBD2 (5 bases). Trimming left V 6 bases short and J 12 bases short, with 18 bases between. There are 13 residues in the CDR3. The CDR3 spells CASSPSGAEGQFF. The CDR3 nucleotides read TGTGCCAGCAGCCCGAGTGGAGCTGAGGGGCAGTTCTTC.

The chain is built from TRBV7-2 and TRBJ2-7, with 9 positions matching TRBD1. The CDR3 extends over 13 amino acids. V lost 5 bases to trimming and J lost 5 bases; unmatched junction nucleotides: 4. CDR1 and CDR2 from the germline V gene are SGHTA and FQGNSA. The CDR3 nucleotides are TGTGCCAGCAGCAAAAGGGACAGGGACGAGCAGTACTTC. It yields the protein CASSKRDRDEQYF.

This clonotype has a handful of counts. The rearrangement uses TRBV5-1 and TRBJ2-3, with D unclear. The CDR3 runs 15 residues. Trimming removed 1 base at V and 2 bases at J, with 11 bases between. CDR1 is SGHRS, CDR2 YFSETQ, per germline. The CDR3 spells CASSLWPQPTDTQYF. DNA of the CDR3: TGCGCCAGCAGCTTGTGGCCGCAGCCCACAGATACGCAGTATTTT.

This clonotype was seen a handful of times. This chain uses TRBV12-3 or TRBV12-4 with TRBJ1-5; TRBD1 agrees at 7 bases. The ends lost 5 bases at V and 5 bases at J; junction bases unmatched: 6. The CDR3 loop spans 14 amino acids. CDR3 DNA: TGTGCCAGCAGTAAGACAGGGACGCATCAGCCCCAGCATTTT. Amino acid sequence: CASSKTGTHQPQHF.

The CDR3 region has the DNA TGCAGCGTTGAGGGCAGGGGGAACTACAATGAGCAGTTCTTC. The encoded protein is CSVEGRGNYNEQFF. The rearrangement joins TRBV29-1 to TRBJ2-1; the match to TRBD1 covers 7 bases. CDR3 size: 14 residues. V shed 3 bases and J 3 bases; nucleotides not matched to a gene: 5. Germline V CDR1 and CDR2: SQVTM, ANQGSEA.

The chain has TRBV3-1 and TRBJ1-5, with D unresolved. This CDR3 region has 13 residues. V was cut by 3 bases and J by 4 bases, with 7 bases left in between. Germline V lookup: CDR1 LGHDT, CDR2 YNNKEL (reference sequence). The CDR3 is CASSHSGNQPQHF. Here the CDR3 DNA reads TGTGCCAGCAGCCACTCCGGAAATCAGCCCCAGCATTTT. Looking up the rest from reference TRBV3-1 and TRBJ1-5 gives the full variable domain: DTAVSQTPKYLVTQMGNDKSIKCEQNLGHDTMYWYKQDSKKFLKIMFSYNNKELIINETVPNRFSPKSPDKAHLNLHINSLELGDSAVYFCASSHSGNQPQHFGDGTRLSIL.

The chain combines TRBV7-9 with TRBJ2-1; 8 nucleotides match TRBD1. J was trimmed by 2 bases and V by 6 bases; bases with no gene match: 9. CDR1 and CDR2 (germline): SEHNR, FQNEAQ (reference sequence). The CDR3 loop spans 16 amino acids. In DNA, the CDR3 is TGTGCCAGCAGTCCAGGGTGGACAGGGACCTACAATGAGCAGTTCTTC. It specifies CASSPGWTGTYNEQFF. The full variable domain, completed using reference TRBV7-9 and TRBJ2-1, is DTGVSQNPRHKITKRGQNVTFRCDPISEHNRLYWYRQTLGQGPEFLTYFQNEAQLEKSRLLSDRFSAERPKGSFSTLEIQRTEQGDSAMYLCASSPGWTGTYNEQFFGPGTRLTVL.